The sequence of this T cell receptor beta chain was determined in a study of cytomegalovirus exposure and HLA in healthy donors. Notes on the study in general: Within a later analysis, the majority of CMV-associated TCR beta chains appeared HLA-restricted.

The V and J ends lost 3 bases and 2 bases respectively, with 10 bases between them. Germline CDR1 GTSNPN, CDR2 SVGIG (reference sequence). The CDR3 is 13 amino acids. Worth noting for this clone: What it binds is not known.

PCR involved 60 Vbeta and 13 Jbeta primers. Libraries were prepared by immunoSEQ multiplex PCR; TCRdb keeps only in-frame clonotypes and omits some of them. The data contain about 120,000 clones, 15% to 17% of them singletons. This sequence joins TRBV30 and TRBJ2-5, with D possibly matching TRBD2 (7 bases). Sequencing was carried out using PBMCs. The clonotype was recovered from a woman younger than 30 in good health and CMV-seronegative. The chain's CDR3 is CAWRGRGQETQYF. Written as DNA, the CDR3 is TGTGCCTGGAGGGGGAGGGGGCAAGAGACCCAGTACTTC.